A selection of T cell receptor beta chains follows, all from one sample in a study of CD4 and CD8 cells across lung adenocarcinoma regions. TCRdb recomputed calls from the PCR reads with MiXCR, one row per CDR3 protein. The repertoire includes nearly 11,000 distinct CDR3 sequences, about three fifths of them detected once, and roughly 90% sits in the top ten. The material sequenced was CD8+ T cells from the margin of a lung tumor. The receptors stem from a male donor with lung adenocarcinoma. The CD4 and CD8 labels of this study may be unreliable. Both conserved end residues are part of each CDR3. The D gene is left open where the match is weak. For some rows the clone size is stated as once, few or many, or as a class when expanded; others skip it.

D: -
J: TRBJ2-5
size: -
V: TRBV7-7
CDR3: CAGSVAGVTETQYF
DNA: TGTGCGGGCAGCGTTGCCGGTGTCACAGAGACGCAGTACTTC

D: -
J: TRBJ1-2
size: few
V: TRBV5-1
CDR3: CASSPRQTLNYGYTF
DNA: TGCGCCAGCAGCCCGAGACAGACCCTTAACTATGGCTACACCTTC

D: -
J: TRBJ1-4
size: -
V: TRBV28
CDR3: CASSFPRPAPATNEKLFF
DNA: TGTGCCAGCAGTTTCCCCCGGCCTGCTCCTGCAACTAATGAAAAACTGTTTTTT

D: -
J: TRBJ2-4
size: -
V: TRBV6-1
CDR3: CARGLRAKNTQYF
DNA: TGTGCCAGGGGGCTGAGGGCCAAAAACACGCAGTACTTC

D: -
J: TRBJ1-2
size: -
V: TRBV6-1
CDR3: CASKDSGVIYGYTF
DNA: TGTGCCAGCAAGGACTCAGGCGTGATCTATGGCTACACCTTC

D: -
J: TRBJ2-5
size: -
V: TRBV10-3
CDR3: CAVAGGLLGETQYF
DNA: TGTGCCGTCGCCGGGGGCCTCTTGGGAGAGACCCAGTACTTC

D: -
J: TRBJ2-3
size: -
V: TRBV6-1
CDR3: CASSQAVGTDTQYF
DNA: TGTGCCAGCAGTCAAGCTGTGGGCACAGATACGCAGTATTTT

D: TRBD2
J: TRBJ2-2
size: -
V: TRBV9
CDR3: CASSVESGGVSTGELFF
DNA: TGTGCCAGCAGCGTAGAATCGGGAGGGGTGAGCACCGGGGAGCTGTTTTTT

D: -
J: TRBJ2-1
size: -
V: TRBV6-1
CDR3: CASSPTWDKIHNEQFF
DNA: TGTGCCAGCAGCCCCACCTGGGACAAAATCCACAATGAGCAGTTCTTC

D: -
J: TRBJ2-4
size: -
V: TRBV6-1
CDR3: CPCSGSGVRAKDMQYF
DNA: TGTCCCTGCAGCGGGTCGGGGGTGAGAGCCAAAGATATGCAGTATTTC

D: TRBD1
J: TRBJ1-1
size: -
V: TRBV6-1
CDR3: CASRERQGWTEAFF
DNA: TGTGCCAGCAGGGAGCGACAGGGTTGGACTGAAGCTTTCTTT

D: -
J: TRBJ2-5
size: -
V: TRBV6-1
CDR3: CASRGYQETQYF
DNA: TGTGCCAGCCGGGGGTACCAAGAGACCCAGTACTTC

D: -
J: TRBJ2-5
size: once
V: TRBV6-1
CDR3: CAGRVGRGQETQYF
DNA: TGTGCGGGCAGAGTGGGCCGAGGGCAAGAGACCCAGTACTTC

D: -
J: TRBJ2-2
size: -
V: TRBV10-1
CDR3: CAMSLQAVNTGAQFF
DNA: TGCGCCATGAGCCTACAGGCGGTGAACACAGGTGCGCAGTTTTTT

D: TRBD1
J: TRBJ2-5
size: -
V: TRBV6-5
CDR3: CASSYLRDRGSETQYF
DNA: TGTGCCAGCAGTTACCTCCGGGACAGGGGGTCAGAGACCCAGTACTTC

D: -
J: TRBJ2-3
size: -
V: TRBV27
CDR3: CASSPLGHAASTDTQYF
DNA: TGTGCCAGCAGCCCCCTGGGACACGCGGCTAGCACAGATACGCAGTATTTT

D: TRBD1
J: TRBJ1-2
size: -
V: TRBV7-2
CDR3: CASSLSKGQGYGYTF
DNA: TGTGCCAGCAGCTTAAGTAAGGGACAGGGCTATGGCTACACCTTC

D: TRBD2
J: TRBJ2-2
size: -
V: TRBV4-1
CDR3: CASSQEPSGGYTGELFF
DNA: TGCGCCAGCAGCCAAGAACCTAGCGGGGGATACACCGGGGAGCTGTTTTTT

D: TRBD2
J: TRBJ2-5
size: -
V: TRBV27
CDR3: CASSPPSGTSGMETQYF
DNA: TGTGCCAGCAGCCCCCCGTCCGGGACTAGCGGGATGGAGACCCAGTACTTC

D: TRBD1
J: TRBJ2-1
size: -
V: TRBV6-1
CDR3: CASQGGTGAYSSYNEQFF
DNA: TGTGCCAGCCAAGGGGGAACAGGGGCCTATAGTTCCTACAATGAGCAGTTCTTC

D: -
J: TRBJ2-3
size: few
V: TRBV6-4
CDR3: CASSDRVTDTQYF
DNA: TGTGCCAGCAGTGACCGGGTCACAGATACGCAGTATTTT

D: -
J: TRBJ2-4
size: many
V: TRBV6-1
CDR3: CASRPPWGAKNIQYF
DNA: TGTGCCAGCAGGCCCCCTTGGGGCGCCAAAAACATTCAGTACTTC

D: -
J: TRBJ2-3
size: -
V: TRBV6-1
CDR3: CASRGAGGGVGETQYF
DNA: TGTGCCAGCAGGGGGGCCGGGGGCGGTGTTGGGGAGACGCAGTATTTC

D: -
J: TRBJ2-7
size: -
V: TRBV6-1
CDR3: CASSLASGYEQYF
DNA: TGTGCCAGCAGCCTGGCTTCTGGCTACGAGCAGTACTTC

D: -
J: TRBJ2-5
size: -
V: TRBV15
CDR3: CATSRASPGPQETQYF
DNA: TGTGCCACCAGCAGAGCTTCGCCGGGACCCCAAGAGACCCAGTACTTC

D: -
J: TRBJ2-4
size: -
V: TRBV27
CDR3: CARGSGATDTQYF
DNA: TGTGCCAGGGGGTCGGGAGCCACAGATACGCAGTATTTC

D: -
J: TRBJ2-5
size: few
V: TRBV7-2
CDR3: CASSPQGRGETQYF
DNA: TGTGCCAGCAGCCCGCAGGGGCGGGGAGAGACCCAGTACTTC

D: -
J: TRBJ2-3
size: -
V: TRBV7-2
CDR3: CASSLALVGTGEQYF
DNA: TGTGCCAGCAGCTTAGCACTTGTGGGAACAGGTGAGCAGTATTTT

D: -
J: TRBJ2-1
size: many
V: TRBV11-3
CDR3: CASSLGQGKHNEQFF
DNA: TGTGCCAGCAGCTTGGGTCAGGGAAAGCACAATGAGCAGTTCTTC

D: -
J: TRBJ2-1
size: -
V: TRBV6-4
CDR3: CASNELASYNEQFF
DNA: TGTGCCAGCAATGAACTAGCCTCCTACAATGAGCAGTTCTTC

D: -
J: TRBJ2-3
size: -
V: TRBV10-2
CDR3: CASSETGDTQYF
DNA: TGCGCCAGCAGTGAAACGGGCGATACGCAGTATTTT

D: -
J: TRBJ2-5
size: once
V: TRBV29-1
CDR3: CSVAMLGARLAVETQYF
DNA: TGCAGCGTCGCGATGCTGGGGGCTAGGCTAGCTGTAGAGACCCAGTACTTC

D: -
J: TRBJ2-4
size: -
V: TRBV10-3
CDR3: CCASLGGSGQEIQYF
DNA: TGTTGTGCCAGCCTTGGGGGGAGTGGCCAAGAGATTCAGTACTTC

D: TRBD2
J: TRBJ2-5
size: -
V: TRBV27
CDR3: CASRGSGNPRETQYF
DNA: TGTGCCAGCAGGGGTAGCGGGAACCCACGAGAGACCCAGTACTTC

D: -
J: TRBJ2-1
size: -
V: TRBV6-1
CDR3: CASSLSPFF
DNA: TGTGCCAGCAGTCTATCCCCGTTCTTC

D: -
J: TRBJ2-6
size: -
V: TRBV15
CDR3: CATSPGTLGANVLTF
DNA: TGTGCCACCAGCCCTGGAACGTTGGGGGCCAACGTCCTGACTTTC

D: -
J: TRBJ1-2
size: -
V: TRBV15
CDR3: CATSGGLNYGYTF
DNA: TGTGCCACCAGCGGCGGGTTAAACTATGGCTACACCTTC

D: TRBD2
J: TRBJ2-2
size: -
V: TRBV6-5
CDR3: CASGYSSGTLFF
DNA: TGTGCCAGCGGTTACAGCAGCGGGACGCTGTTTTTT

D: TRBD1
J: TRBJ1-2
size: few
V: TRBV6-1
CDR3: CASSEAGTGGNGYTF
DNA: TGTGCCAGCAGCGAAGCCGGGACAGGGGGCAATGGCTACACCTTC

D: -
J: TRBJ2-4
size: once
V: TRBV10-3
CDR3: CAMGMWAKNTQYF
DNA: TGTGCCATGGGGATGTGGGCCAAAAACACTCAGTACTTC

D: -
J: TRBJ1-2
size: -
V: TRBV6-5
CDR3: CASSSRDGAVATF
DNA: TGTGCCAGCAGTTCTCGAGACGGGGCGGTGGCCACCTTC